The TCR beta chain described here comes from a study of T-cell memory formation after mild COVID-19. The study's findings and limits: The CD4+ clones that contracted clustered mainly within CM and EM, and the CD8+ clones concentrated in EMRA. Second-wave clones reaching peak frequency on day 37 lacked confirmed SARS-CoV-2 specificity.

This clonotype has only a few counts. Its antigen is unknown. Trimming took off 6 bases at V and 0 bases at J, with 26 bases between the two ends. This CDR3 has 19 amino acids. Germline-derived CDR1 and CDR2 are MNHEY and SVGEGT. TCRdb fed the 5' RACE reads into MiXCR, producing one record per CDR3 protein. This table holds approximately 480,000 distinct CDR3 sequences, around a sixth found once. Material: PBMCs or a T cell subset sorted from them (not recorded which). This receptor was taken from an adult woman who had mild COVID-19 (a few samples of this study predate the infection). Cell type and time point are not known. This chain uses TRBV6-2 or TRBV6-3 with TRBJ1-2; D perhaps matches TRBD1 (5 bases). The CDR3 reads CASSYLFRGSRKANYGYTF. Written as DNA, the CDR3 is TGTGCCAGCAGCTACCTGTTCCGGGGGTCGAGAAAAGCTAACTATGGCTACACCTTC.